The rows below give T cell receptor beta chains drawn from one sample of a study of blood T cell repertoires in COVID-19. TCRdb's copy holds only in-frame clones and misses some; the assay was immunoSEQ multiplex PCR. Of 70,000 to 100,000 clones in the sample, around 88% are singletons; the top ten hold 6.5% to 9.5%. The sequenced sample consisted of peripheral blood. These TCRs come from a woman in her 70s with acute or convalescent COVID-19. Both conserved end residues are part of each CDR3.

TRBV30,TRBJ1-3,CAWSVPPTARGTIYF
TRBV7-7,TRBJ2-7,CASSSNRGYEQYF
TRBV5-6,TRBJ2-7,CASSRDSYEQYF
TRBV5-5,TRBJ1-3,CASSLGGTGGNTIYF
TRBV3-1/TRBV3-2,TRBJ1-5,CASSQLSGNQPQHF
TRBV10-3,TRBJ2-3,CAISESTGRSDTQYF
TRBV5-4,TRBJ2-7,CASSSGTGVYEQYF
TRBV7-9,TRBJ1-3,CASSLVAGTGNTIYF
TRBV23-1,TRBJ2-3,CASSQSGLAGGPDTQYF
TRBV19,TRBJ2-6,CASRRQVFGANVLTF
TRBV2,TRBJ1-2,CASSGEIGGYTF
TRBV20-1,TRBJ1-1,CSASRTGLTEAFF
TRBV6-6,TRBJ1-5,CASSGPRGSGQPQHF